This passage covers 22 T cell receptor beta chains from one sample sequenced in a study of radiotherapy plus CTLA-4 blockade in lung cancer. The assay was immunoSEQ multiplex PCR, and TCRdb's table has in-frame clones only and misses some. The sample includes approximately 75,000 clones, over 65% of them seen just once. This sample comprised peripheral blood, obtained from a patient treated with radiotherapy plus ipilimumab. Receptor source: a human donor with non-small cell lung cancer who had a complete response to radiotherapy plus ipilimumab.

The chain employs TRBV4-3 and TRBJ1-1; D might be TRBD1 (6 bases). CDR1 is LGHNA, CDR2 YSLEER, per germline. Trimming cost V 4 bases and J 5 bases, with 17 bases left between them. This CDR3 is built from 15 residues. DNA for the CDR3: TGCGCCAGCAGCCTGCGGGGGGGGCAGGGGACTGAAGCTTTCTTT. This codes for CASSLRGGQGTEAFF.

This clone was seen just once. J is TRBJ2-1 and V is TRBV5-1; the match to TRBD2 covers 10 bases. With 0 bases clipped from V and 7 bases from J, the junction kept 16 bases outside the gene matches. Germline lookup yields CDR1 SGHRS and CDR2 YFSETQ. This CDR3 has 19 amino acids. CDR3 protein: CASSLEYLAGAYTANEQFF. In nucleotides, the CDR3 is TGCGCCAGCAGCTTGGAGTACCTAGCGGGAGCATATACCGCGAATGAGCAGTTCTTC. Based on the CDR3 plus reference TRBV5-1 and TRBJ2-1, the full variable domain is KAGVTQTPRYLIKTRGQQVTLSCSPISGHRSVSWYQQTPGQGLQFLFEYFSETQRNKGNFPGRFSGRQFSNSRSEMNVSTLELGDSALYLCASSLEYLAGAYTANEQFFGPGTRLTVL.

The chain uses TRBV19 and TRBJ2-5; D is unresolved. Per the germline V gene, CDR1 is LNHDA and CDR2 is SQIVND (reference sequence). There are 16 residues in the CDR3. Deletions cut 5 bases from V and 2 bases from J, with 18 bases between. CDR3 DNA: TGTGCCAGTAGTGTAAGGCCCTACGAGGTTCAAGAGACCCAGTACTTC. This encodes CASSVRPYEVQETQYF.

The gene calls are TRBV6-5 and TRBJ2-3; 8 bases match TRBD1. Trimming at V came to 2 bases and at J to 4 bases, leaving 2 bases not matched to a gene. Germline V CDR1 and CDR2: MNHEY, SVGAGI. The CDR3 length is 14 residues. The CDR3 reads CASSYMTGADTQYF. As DNA, the CDR3 is TGTGCCAGCAGTTACATGACAGGGGCAGATACGCAGTATTTT.

This clone was detected only once. J is TRBJ1-1 and V is TRBV5-1; D not certain. The germline V and J ends were trimmed by 0 bases and 1 base, with 4 bases remaining between them. Germline CDR1 SGHRS, CDR2 YFSETQ. The CDR3 spans 13 residues. CDR3 sequence: CASSLVANTEAFF. The CDR3 nucleotides read TGCGCCAGCAGCTTGGTAGCGAACACTGAAGCTTTCTTT.

This clone was counted between two and nine times. This chain joins TRBV11-3 and TRBJ1-1, with D tentatively TRBD1 (6 bases). V lost 5 bases, J lost 4 bases, and 17 bases lay in between. This CDR3 contains 15 residues. Germline CDR1 SGHNT, CDR2 YENEEA. Here the CDR3 DNA reads TGTGCCAGCAGCCTAGTCTCCACAGGGAGCACTGAAGCTTTCTTT. This translates into CASSLVSTGSTEAFF.

J is TRBJ1-2 and V is TRBV9, with 9 nucleotides matching TRBD1. Trimming cost V 2 bases and J 3 bases; bases outside gene matches: 5. Per the germline V gene, CDR1 is SGDLS and CDR2 is YYNGEE. CDR3 length equals 15 residues. CDR3 protein: CASSVGQGIDYGYTF. CDR3 coding DNA: TGTGCCAGCAGCGTGGGACAGGGCATCGACTATGGCTACACCTTC.

The chain couples TRBV18 to TRBJ2-2, with 8 bases identical to TRBD1. The CDR3 loop spans 16 amino acids. V was clipped by 3 bases and J by 6 bases; unmatched bases: 9. CDR1 is KGHSH, CDR2 LQKENI, per germline. The CDR3 loop reads CASSPRTGILAGELFF. The CDR3 DNA sequence: TGTGCCAGCTCACCCCGGACAGGGATTCTCGCCGGGGAGCTGTTTTTT.

V gene TRBV2 combines with J gene TRBJ1-6; D unclear. This CDR3 has 14 residues. Per germline, CDR1 SNHLY and CDR2 FYNNEI. V was pared by 5 bases and J by 6 bases, with 11 bases between. The CDR3 DNA reads TGTGCCAGCAGTTTCCGGGTGGGTAATTCACCCCTCCACTTT. It encodes CASSFRVGNSPLHF. The variable domain in full, with the rest retrieved from reference TRBV2 and TRBJ1-6, is EPEVTQTPSHQVTQMGQEVILRCVPISNHLYFYWYRQILGQKVEFLVSFYNNEISEKSEIFDDQFSVERPDGSNFTLKIRSTKLEDSAMYFCASSFRVGNSPLHFGNGTRLTVT.

The chain links TRBV7-8 to TRBJ1-4; possibly TRBD1 for D (6 bases). The germline V and J ends were trimmed by 5 bases and 0 bases, with 13 bases remaining between them. The germline V gene has CDR1 SGHVS and CDR2 FQNEAQ. The CDR3 consists of 16 residues. The CDR3 sequence is CASSPDRSATNEKLFF. In nucleotides, the CDR3 is TGTGCCAGCAGCCCTGACAGGAGTGCAACTAATGAAAAACTGTTTTTT.

This clone has more than one count but fewer than ten. The chain's CDR3 is CASSVRTETGELFF. Here the CDR3 DNA reads TGTGCCAGCAGCGTACGGACCGAAACCGGGGAGCTGTTTTTT. The gene calls are TRBV9 and TRBJ2-2, with D unresolved. The CDR3 runs 14 residues. CDR1 and CDR2 (germline): SGDLS, YYNGEE. V was clipped by 1 base and J by 5 bases, with 9 bases between them.

The V and J genes are TRBV2 and TRBJ2-3; 8 nucleotides align to TRBD2. V lost 0 bases to trimming and J lost 5 bases; unmatched junction nucleotides: 7. Per germline, CDR1 SNHLY and CDR2 FYNNEI. The CDR3 spans 16 residues. The CDR3 is CASSEAAGTSEDTQYF. CDR3 bases: TGTGCCAGCAGTGAAGCAGCTGGGACTAGTGAAGATACGCAGTATTTT. Full variable domain (rest looked up from reference TRBV2 and TRBJ2-3): EPEVTQTPSHQVTQMGQEVILRCVPISNHLYFYWYRQILGQKVEFLVSFYNNEISEKSEIFDDQFSVERPDGSNFTLKIRSTKLEDSAMYFCASSEAAGTSEDTQYFGPGTRLTVL.

The J gene is TRBJ1-1, the V gene TRBV4-3, with a weak D call TRBD1 (5 bases). The ends were cut back, 0 bases at V and 1 base at J, with 9 bases in the middle. CDR1 is LGHNA and CDR2 is YSLEER in the germline V gene. The CDR3 is 15 amino acids. The DNA for the CDR3 is TGCGCCAGCAGCCAAGATAAGGGGCCGAACACTGAAGCTTTCTTT. Translation gives CASSQDKGPNTEAFF.

The J gene is TRBJ1-5, the V gene TRBV6-6; no clear D. Per germline, CDR1 MNHNY and CDR2 SVGAGI (reference sequence). The CDR3 runs to 13 residues. Trimming stripped 5 bases from V and 6 bases from J, with 11 bases between. Written as DNA, the CDR3 is TGTGCCAGCAGTGCGACCCAGTCTCAGCCCCAGCATTTT. Its translation is CASSATQSQPQHF.

The V and J genes are TRBV11-3 and TRBJ2-7; 7 bases are a match to TRBD1. The junction had 7 bases not matched to a gene; V was cut back by 2 bases and J by 12 bases. The CDR3 is 12 amino acids. Germline CDR1 reads SGHNT; CDR2 reads YENEEA. CDR3 coding DNA: TGTGCCAGCAGCTTAAAGGGGGCGTCTCCGTACGTC. Its translation: CASSLKGASPYV.

J is TRBJ2-5 and V is TRBV4-1; D is ambiguous. The germline V gene encodes CDR1 MGHRA and CDR2 YSYEKL. V was clipped by 4 bases and J by 5 bases, with 8 bases between them. The CDR3 length is 12 residues. CDR3 DNA: TGCGCCAGCAGCCTCCAAGGGGAGACCCAGTACTTC. This sequence encodes CASSLQGETQYF.

The chain couples TRBV4-2 to TRBJ2-1; D uncertain. The CDR3 contains 14 residues. CDR1 LGHNA and CDR2 YNFKEQ come from the germline V gene. V shed 1 base and J shed 9 bases, with 13 bases lying between them. CDR3 coding DNA: TGTGCCAGCAGCCAAGGATCAGGTCTTAGTGAGCAGTTCTTC. Its translation: CASSQGSGLSEQFF.

The chain links TRBV6-5 to TRBJ1-1; D is undetermined. From germline, CDR1 is MNHEY and CDR2 SVGAGI. The CDR3 has 13 residues. Between the trimmed V and J ends, which lost 0 bases and 10 bases, there was a span of 12 bases. The CDR3 loop reads CASSYSSYLGAFF. The CDR3 DNA is TGTGCCAGCAGTTACTCGAGCTACCTGGGAGCTTTCTTT.

The chain joins TRBV25-1 to TRBJ2-3; 11 bases are a match to TRBD2. This CDR3 has 15 residues. V lost 5 bases to trimming and J lost 5 bases; unmatched junction nucleotides: 6. Germline V CDR1 and CDR2: MGHDK, SYGVNS. The CDR3 reads CASSRFSGRVDTQYF. The CDR3 bases are TGTGCCAGCAGTCGGTTTAGCGGGAGGGTAGATACGCAGTATTTT.

The chain links TRBV7-2 to TRBJ1-2, with D possibly matching TRBD1 (5 bases). The germline V and J ends were trimmed by 5 bases and 4 bases, with 14 bases remaining between them. This CDR3 comprises 14 residues. Germline-derived CDR1 and CDR2 are SGHTA and FQGNSA. As DNA, the CDR3 is TGTGCCAGCAGCCCCGGACACCAAAGCTATGGCTACACCTTC. It encodes CASSPGHQSYGYTF. Drawing the rest from reference TRBV7-2 and TRBJ1-2, the complete variable domain is GAGVSQSPSNKVTEKGKDVELRCDPISGHTALYWYRQSLGQGLEFLIYFQGNSAPDKSGLPSDRFSAERTGGSVSTLTIQRTQQEDSAVYLCASSPGHQSYGYTFGSGTRLTVV.

The genes are TRBV6-6 and TRBJ2-3; 10 bases fit TRBD2. Trimming took 7 bases from V and 3 from J; bases not matched to a gene: 10. The CDR3 has 16 amino acids. Per the germline V gene, CDR1 is MNHNY and CDR2 is SVGAGI (reference sequence). The chain's CDR3 is CASTNPPSGGTDTQYF. The CDR3 bases are TGTGCCAGCACCAACCCCCCTAGCGGGGGTACAGATACGCAGTATTTT.

The V gene is TRBV7-9, the J gene TRBJ2-1; tentatively, D is TRBD2 (5 bases). With 5 bases removed from V and 0 bases from J, the gap between germline ends came to 14 bases. The CDR3 loop spans 16 amino acids. In germline, CDR1 is SEHNR, CDR2 FQNEAQ (reference sequence). CDR3 region: CASSTPLALSYNEQFF. The CDR3 DNA reads TGTGCCAGCAGCACCCCCCTAGCCCTCTCCTACAATGAGCAGTTCTTC. The variable domain in full, with the rest retrieved from reference TRBV7-9 and TRBJ2-1, is DTGVSQNPRHKITKRGQNVTFRCDPISEHNRLYWYRQTLGQGPEFLTYFQNEAQLEKSRLLSDRFSAERPKGSFSTLEIQRTEQGDSAMYLCASSTPLALSYNEQFFGPGTRLTVL.